These 7 T cell receptor beta chains were sequenced from one sample in a study of blood T cell repertoires in COVID-19 (dated by TCRdb to 2018 to 2021). Libraries were prepared through the immunoSEQ multiplex PCR assay. Held by TCRdb, this immuneACCESS table contains in-frame sequences only and omits some clones. Under half of the omission traces to an unresolved V gene where checked; the cause of the rest is unknown. For this sample there are tens of thousands of clones; approximately 80% appear just once. About 60% of the sample lies in the top ten. Sequences were obtained from peripheral blood. The receptors shown here come from a man between 65 and 79 years old with acute or convalescent COVID-19.

This clone was recorded a few times. The rearrangement uses TRBV27 and TRBJ2-1; 12 nucleotides match TRBD2. Trimming removed 4 bases from V and 6 bases from J; junction bases left unmatched: 4. CDR1 is MNHEY and CDR2 is SMNVEV in the germline V gene (reference sequence). The CDR3 spans 15 residues. CDR3: CASSSLAGGLNEQFF. DNA for the CDR3: TGTGCCAGCAGTTCTCTAGCGGGAGGGCTCAATGAGCAGTTCTTC.

V gene TRBV30 combines with J gene TRBJ2-5; 11 bases are a match to TRBD1. The CDR3 runs to 15 residues. The J segment lost 3 bases and the V segment lost 2 bases, leaving 5 bases of the junction unmatched. Germline V gene sequence: CDR1 GTSNPN, CDR2 SVGIG (reference sequence). CDR3 bases: TGTGCCTGGAGTCCGGGGACAGGGGGAGAAGAGACCCAGTACTTC. Translating it yields CAWSPGTGGEETQYF.

This clone occurred once. The V call is TRBV4-1, the J call TRBJ1-6; D gene ambiguous. The CDR3 sequence is 16 residues long. The germline V gene has CDR1 MGHRA and CDR2 YSYEKL. Trimming cost V 0 bases and J 8 bases, with 14 bases left between them. For the CDR3, the DNA is TGCGCCAGCAGCCAAGATCCACAACAACGGGATTCACCCCTCCACTTT. Translating gives CASSQDPQQRDSPLHF.

CDR3 in amino acids: CASSVEDRAGSPLHF. The DNA of the CDR3 is TGTGCCAGCAGCGTAGAGGACAGGGCGGGCTCACCCCTCCACTTT. The chain couples TRBV9 to TRBJ1-6; 8 bases fit TRBD1. V lost 0 bases and J lost 10; bases outside the gene matches: 6. Per germline, CDR1 SGDLS and CDR2 YYNGEE. The CDR3 is 15 amino acids.

This chain links TRBV4-1 with TRBJ1-6; TRBD1 might be the D (5 bases). Germline assignment: CDR1 MGHRA and CDR2 YSYEKL. Trimming stripped 1 base from V and 6 bases from J, with 13 bases between. This CDR3 is 16 amino acids long. The CDR3: CASSQGGQPTNSPLHF. DNA for the CDR3: TGCGCCAGCAGCCAAGGTGGACAACCAACTAATTCACCCCTCCACTTT.

This chain uses TRBV5-1 with TRBJ1-4; D might be TRBD1 (5 bases). Germline CDR1 is SGHRS and CDR2 is YFSETQ. The CDR3 has 17 residues. The V gene lost 4 bases and the J gene lost 5 bases, with 21 bases spanning the gap. CDR3 coding DNA: TGCGCCAGCAGCGCTCCCCGGGGGTGGGAGGACAATGAAAAACTGTTTTTT. This sequence encodes CASSAPRGWEDNEKLFF.

V gene TRBV7-6 combines with J gene TRBJ2-3, with D perhaps TRBD1 (6 bases). The germline V gene has CDR1 SGHVS and CDR2 FNYEAQ. CDR3 size: 16 residues. V dropped 6 bases and J dropped 1 base, with 17 bases sitting between them. CDR3 nucleotide sequence: TGTGCCAGCAGTCGTCAGGGGCTCCTCGGCACAGATACGCAGTATTTT. It is translated as CASSRQGLLGTDTQYF.